This TCR beta chain was profiled in a study of blood T cell repertoires in COVID-19. This table comes from immunoSEQ multiplex PCR, and its TCRdb copy is limited to in-frame clones, with some not included. The data show a few hundred thousand clones, around 81% seen once. The sample consisted of PBMCs or T cells enriched from blood (not recorded which). This TCR was sampled from a middle-aged woman with acute COVID-19.

The CDR3: CASSQNPDRGTEAFF. CDR3 bases: TGTGCCAGCAGCCAAAACCCGGACAGGGGCACTGAAGCTTTCTTT. The chain recombines TRBV3-1 (or the pseudogene TRBV3-2) with TRBJ1-1, with 9 positions matching TRBD1. After removal of 2 bases from V and 4 bases from J, the junction contained 5 bases not matched to a gene. The CDR3 covers 15 residues. Germline-derived CDR1 and CDR2 are LGHDT and YNNKEL (reference sequence).